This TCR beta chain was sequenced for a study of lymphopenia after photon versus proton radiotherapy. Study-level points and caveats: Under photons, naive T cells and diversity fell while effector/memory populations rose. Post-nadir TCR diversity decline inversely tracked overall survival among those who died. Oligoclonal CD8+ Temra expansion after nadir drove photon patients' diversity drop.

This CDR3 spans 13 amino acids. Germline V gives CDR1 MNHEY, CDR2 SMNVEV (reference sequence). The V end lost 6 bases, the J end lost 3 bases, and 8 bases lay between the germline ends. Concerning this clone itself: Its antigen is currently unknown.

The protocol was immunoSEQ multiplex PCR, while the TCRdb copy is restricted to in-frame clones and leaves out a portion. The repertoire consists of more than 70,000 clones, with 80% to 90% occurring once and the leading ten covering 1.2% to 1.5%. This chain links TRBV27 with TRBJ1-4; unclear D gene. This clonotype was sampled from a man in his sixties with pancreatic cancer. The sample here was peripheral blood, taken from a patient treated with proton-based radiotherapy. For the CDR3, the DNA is TGTGCCAGCAGGGGGTGGGCTAATGAAAAACTGTTTTTT. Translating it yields CASRGWANEKLFF.